A selection of T cell receptor beta chains follows, all from one sample in a study of cytomegalovirus exposure and HLA in healthy donors. Profiled with immunoSEQ multiplex PCR; TCRdb holds only in-frame clones, not every one. The sample has about 78,000 clones, 90% to 97% seen once. The sequenced material came from PBMCs. The source is a man in his late teens or twenties in good health and CMV-seropositive. CDR3s include the opening cysteine and the closing phenylalanine or tryptophan. A D gene is named only where the DNA matches it firmly. Clone size is stated in some rows and not others, as once, few, many or a class when expanded.

J | D | V | size | CDR3 | DNA
TRBJ2-7 | NA | TRBV4-2 | once | CASSQEEVYEARLSYEQYF | TGTGCCAGCAGCCAAGAGGAGGTATATGAGGCCCGCCTCTCCTACGAGCAGTACTTC
TRBJ2-7 | NA | TRBV4-1 | NA | CASSQDPRAASYEQYF | TGCGCCAGCAGCCAAGACCCCAGGGCCGCATCCTACGAGCAGTACTTC
TRBJ1-4 | NA | TRBV2 | once | CASSVEQLIEKLFF | TGTGCCAGCAGTGTCGAACAGCTAATTGAAAAACTGTTTTTT
TRBJ2-4 | NA | TRBV11-3 | NA | CASSLDVKNIQYF | TGTGCCAGCAGCTTAGACGTGAAAAACATTCAGTACTTC
TRBJ1-4 | TRBD1 | TRBV7-9 | NA | CATSEGAGVGEKLFF | TGTGCCACGAGCGAGGGGGCAGGAGTTGGTGAAAAACTGTTTTTT
TRBJ1-1 | NA | TRBV5-4 | NA | CASSHQTDNTEAFF | TGTGCCAGCAGCCATCAGACAGATAACACTGAAGCTTTCTTT
TRBJ2-6 | NA | TRBV23-1 | NA | CASSRAPSSGANVLTF | TGCGCCAGCAGTCGGGCGCCCAGCTCTGGGGCCAACGTCCTGACTTTC
TRBJ2-7 | NA | TRBV2 | NA | CASTGLGTYEQYF | TGTGCCAGCACAGGACTCGGCACCTACGAGCAGTACTTC
TRBJ2-5 | NA | TRBV5-6 | NA | CASSLGVETQYF | TGTGCCAGCAGCTTGGGAGTTGAGACCCAGTACTTC
TRBJ2-5 | TRBD2 | TRBV18 | NA | CASSPWGLAEETQYF | TGTGCCAGCTCACCTTGGGGACTAGCGGAAGAGACCCAGTACTTC
TRBJ1-4 | TRBD1 | TRBV27 | once | CASSLTGAPPLLTNEKLFF | TGTGCCAGCAGTTTGACAGGGGCCCCACCACTGCTCACTAATGAAAAACTGTTTTTT
TRBJ2-5 | NA | TRBV18 | NA | CASSSEETQYF | TGTGCCAGCTCTTCGGAAGAGACCCAGTACTTC
TRBJ2-5 | TRBD2 | TRBV7-2 | once | CASSLGGRETQYF | TGTGCCAGCAGCTTAGGCGGGAGAGAGACCCAGTACTTC
TRBJ2-1 | NA | TRBV27 | once | CASTRQGTANNEQFF | TGTGCCAGCACCCGGCAGGGGACGGCTAACAATGAGCAGTTCTTC
TRBJ2-7 | TRBD1 | TRBV6-5 | once | CASSLRTGSYEQYF | TGTGCCAGCAGCCTCCGGACAGGCTCCTACGAGCAGTACTTC
TRBJ2-7 | TRBD1 | TRBV2 | NA | CASRGTDQYF | TGTGCCAGCAGAGGGACAGATCAGTACTTC
TRBJ2-6 | TRBD1 | TRBV19 | NA | CASSIRTGGASGANVLTF | TGTGCCAGTAGTATACGGACAGGGGGCGCGTCTGGGGCCAACGTCCTGACTTTC
TRBJ2-7 | NA | TRBV4-2 | NA | CASSQEGQGFYEQYF | TGTGCCAGCAGCCAAGAAGGCCAGGGGTTTTACGAGCAGTACTTC
TRBJ2-7 | NA | TRBV21-1 | NA | CASSKKQGQKCEQYF | TGTGCCAGCAGCAAGAAACAGGGACAGAAATGCGAGCAGTACTTC
TRBJ2-5 | TRBD1 | TRBV5-1 | NA | CASSLQGQETQYF | TGCGCCAGCAGCTTACAGGGGCAGGAGACCCAGTACTTC
TRBJ2-3 | NA | TRBV11-3 | NA | CASSPNSDTQYF | TGTGCCAGCAGCCCAAACTCAGATACGCAGTATTTT
TRBJ2-7 | TRBD2 | TRBV6-1 | once | CASSAGGAGAHEQYF | TGTGCCAGCAGTGCCGGTGGCGCGGGAGCCCACGAGCAGTACTTC